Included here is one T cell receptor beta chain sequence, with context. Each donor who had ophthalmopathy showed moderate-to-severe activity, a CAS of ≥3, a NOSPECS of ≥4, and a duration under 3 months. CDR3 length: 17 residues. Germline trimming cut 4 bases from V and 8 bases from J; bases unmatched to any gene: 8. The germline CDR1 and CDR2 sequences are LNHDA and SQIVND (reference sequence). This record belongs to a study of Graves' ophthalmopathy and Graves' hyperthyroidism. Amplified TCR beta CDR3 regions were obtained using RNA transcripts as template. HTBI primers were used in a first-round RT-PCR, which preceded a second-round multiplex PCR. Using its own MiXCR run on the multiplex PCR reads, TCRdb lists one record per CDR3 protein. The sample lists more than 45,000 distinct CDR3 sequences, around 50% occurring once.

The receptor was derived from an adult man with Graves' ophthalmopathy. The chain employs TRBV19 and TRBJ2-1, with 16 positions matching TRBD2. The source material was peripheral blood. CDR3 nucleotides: TGTGCCAGTAGTACGGGACTAGCGGGAGGGCCCGGAGATGAGCAGTTCTTC. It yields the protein CASSTGLAGGPGDEQFF.